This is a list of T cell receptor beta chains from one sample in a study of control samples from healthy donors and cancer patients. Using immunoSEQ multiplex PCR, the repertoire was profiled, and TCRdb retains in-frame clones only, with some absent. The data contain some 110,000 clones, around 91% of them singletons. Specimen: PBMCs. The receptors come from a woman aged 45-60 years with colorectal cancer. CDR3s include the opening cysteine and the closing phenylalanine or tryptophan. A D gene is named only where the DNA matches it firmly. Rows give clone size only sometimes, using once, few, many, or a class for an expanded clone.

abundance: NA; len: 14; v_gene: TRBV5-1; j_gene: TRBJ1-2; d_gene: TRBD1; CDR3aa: CASSLFTGEEGYTF; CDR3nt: TGCGCCAGCAGCTTGTTTACAGGGGAGGAGGGCTACACCTTC
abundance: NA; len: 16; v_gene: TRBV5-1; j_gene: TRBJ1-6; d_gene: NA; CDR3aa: CASSVDSNSYNSPLHF; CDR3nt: TGCGCCAGCAGCGTGGACAGTAACTCCTATAATTCACCCCTCCACTTT
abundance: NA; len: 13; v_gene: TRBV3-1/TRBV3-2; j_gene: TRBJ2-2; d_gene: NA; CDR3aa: CASREGETGELFF; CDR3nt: TGTGCCAGCAGGGAAGGGGAAACCGGGGAGCTGTTTTTT
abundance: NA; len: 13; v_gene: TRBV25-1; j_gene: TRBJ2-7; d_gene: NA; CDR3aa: CASSFSSGWEQYF; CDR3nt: TGTGCCAGCAGTTTCAGCTCTGGATGGGAGCAGTACTTC
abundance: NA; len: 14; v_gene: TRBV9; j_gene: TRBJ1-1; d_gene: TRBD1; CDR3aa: CASSEDREATEAFF; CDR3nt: TGTGCCAGCAGTGAGGACAGGGAGGCCACTGAAGCTTTCTTT
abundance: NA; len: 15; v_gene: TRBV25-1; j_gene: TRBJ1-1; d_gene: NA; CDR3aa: CASSELGDGNTEAFF; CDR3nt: TGTGCCAGCAGTGAATTAGGGGATGGAAACACTGAAGCTTTCTTT
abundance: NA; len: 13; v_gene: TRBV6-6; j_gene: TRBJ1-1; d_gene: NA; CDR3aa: CASSPSGATEAFF; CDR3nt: TGTGCCAGCAGTCCCTCGGGTGCCACTGAAGCTTTCTTT
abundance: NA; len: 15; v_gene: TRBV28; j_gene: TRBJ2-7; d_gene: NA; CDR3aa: CASSLYGGYSYEQYF; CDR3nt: TGTGCCAGCAGTTTGTACGGCGGGTACTCCTACGAGCAGTACTTC
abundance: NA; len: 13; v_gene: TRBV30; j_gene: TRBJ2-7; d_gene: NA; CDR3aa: CAWSVMVKEEQYF; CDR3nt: TGTGCCTGGAGTGTAATGGTAAAGGAAGAGCAGTACTTC
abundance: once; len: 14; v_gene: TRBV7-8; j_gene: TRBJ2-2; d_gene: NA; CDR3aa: CASSPTSNTGELFF; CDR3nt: TGTGCCAGCAGCCCAACTAGTAACACCGGGGAGCTGTTTTTT
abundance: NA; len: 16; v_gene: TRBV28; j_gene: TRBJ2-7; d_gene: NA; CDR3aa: CASSPPRGSKSYEQYF; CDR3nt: TGTGCCAGCAGTCCCCCGAGGGGGTCAAAGTCCTACGAGCAGTACTTC
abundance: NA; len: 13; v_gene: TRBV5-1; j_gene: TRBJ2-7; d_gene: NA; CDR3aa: CASSLYDDSEQYF; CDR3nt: TGCGCCAGCAGCCTATACGACGACAGCGAGCAGTACTTC
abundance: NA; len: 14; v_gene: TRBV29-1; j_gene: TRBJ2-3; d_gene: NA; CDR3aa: CSVERDGGTDTQYF; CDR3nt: TGCAGCGTTGAACGTGATGGGGGCACAGATACGCAGTATTTT
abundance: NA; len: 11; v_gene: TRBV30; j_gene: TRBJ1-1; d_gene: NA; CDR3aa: CAWSGLDEAFF; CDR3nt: TGTGCCTGGAGTGGACTTGATGAAGCTTTCTTT
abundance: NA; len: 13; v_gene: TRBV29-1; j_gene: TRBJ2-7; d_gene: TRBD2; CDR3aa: CSVGTSGSYEQYF; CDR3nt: TGCAGCGTCGGGACTAGCGGGAGCTACGAGCAGTACTTC
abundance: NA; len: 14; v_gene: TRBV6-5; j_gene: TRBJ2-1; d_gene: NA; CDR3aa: CASSFWGSYNEQFF; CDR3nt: TGTGCCAGCAGTTTCTGGGGCTCCTACAATGAGCAGTTCTTC
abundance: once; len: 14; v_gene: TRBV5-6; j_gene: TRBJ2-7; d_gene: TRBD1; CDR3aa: CASSWTGTPYEQYF; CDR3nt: TGTGCCAGCAGCTGGACAGGAACTCCCTACGAGCAGTACTTC
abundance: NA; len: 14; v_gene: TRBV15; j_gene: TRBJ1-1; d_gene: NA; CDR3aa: CATSRNRESTEAFF; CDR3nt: TGTGCCACCAGCAGAAACAGGGAATCCACTGAAGCTTTCTTT
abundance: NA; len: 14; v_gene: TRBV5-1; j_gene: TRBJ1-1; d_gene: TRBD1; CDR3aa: CASSWDRMNTEAFF; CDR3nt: TGCGCCAGCAGCTGGGACAGGATGAACACTGAAGCTTTCTTT
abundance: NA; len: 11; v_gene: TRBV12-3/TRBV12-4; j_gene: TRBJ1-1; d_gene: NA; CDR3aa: CASSRNTEAFF; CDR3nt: TGTGCCAGCAGCCGTAACACTGAAGCTTTCTTT
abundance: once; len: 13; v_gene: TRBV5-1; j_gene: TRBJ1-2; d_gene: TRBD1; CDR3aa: CASSSADRRGYTF; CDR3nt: TGCGCCAGCAGCTCGGCGGACAGGCGCGGCTACACCTTC
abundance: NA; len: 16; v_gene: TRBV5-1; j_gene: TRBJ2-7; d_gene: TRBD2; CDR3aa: CASSLGLAGGAYEQYF; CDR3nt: TGCGCCAGCAGCTTGGGACTAGCGGGGGGGGCCTACGAGCAGTACTTC
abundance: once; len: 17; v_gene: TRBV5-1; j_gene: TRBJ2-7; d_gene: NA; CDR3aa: CASSLGDWGESGYEQYF; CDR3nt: TGCGCCAGCAGCTTGGGGGATTGGGGGGAGTCGGGTTACGAGCAGTACTTC
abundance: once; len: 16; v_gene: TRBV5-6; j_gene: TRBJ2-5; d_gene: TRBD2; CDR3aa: CASSSGRGGPPGTQYF; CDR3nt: TGTGCCAGCAGCTCCGGCCGGGGGGGGCCGCCCGGGACCCAGTACTTC
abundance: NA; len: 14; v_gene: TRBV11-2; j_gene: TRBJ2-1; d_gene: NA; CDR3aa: CASSLGYRHNEQFF; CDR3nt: TGTGCCAGCAGCTTAGGCTACCGGCACAATGAGCAGTTCTTC
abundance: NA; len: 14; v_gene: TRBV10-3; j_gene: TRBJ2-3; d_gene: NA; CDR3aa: CATLKETGPDTQYF; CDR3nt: TGTGCCACCTTGAAAGAGACGGGGCCAGATACGCAGTATTTT